The 24 T cell receptor beta chains below come from one sample, sequenced in a study of shared clonotypes between healthy human individuals. This table comes from immunoSEQ multiplex PCR, and its TCRdb copy is limited to in-frame clones, with some not included. Here the sample spans 950,000 to 1,300,000 clones, under 80% being singletons. Sequencing input: memory CD4+ T cells sorted from blood. The sample's subset: CD45RA-negative fraction. The receptors stem from a man aged 18 to 35 in good health.

This clone was counted a few times. The chain links TRBV25-1 to TRBJ1-1; D might be TRBD1 (5 bases). Trimming stripped 4 bases from V and 7 bases from J, with 16 bases between. Germline V lookup: CDR1 MGHDK, CDR2 SYGVNS. The CDR3 runs 14 residues. The CDR3 loop is CASSVGGSRGEAFF. CDR3 DNA: TGTGCCAGCAGTGTCGGGGGAAGTCGCGGTGAAGCTTTCTTT.

About this clone itself: One end of the junction fails to match germline, which may point to a read error. The chain links TRBV7-7 to TRBJ2-1; 7 bases are a match to TRBD2. CDR3 size: 11 residues. The germline V gene encodes CDR1 SSHAT and CDR2 FNYEAQ (reference sequence). The CDR3 loop is CASSAGVEQFF. The DNA of the CDR3 is TGTGCTAGCAGCGCGGGAGTTGAGCAGTTCTTC.

J is TRBJ2-5 and V is TRBV7-9, with 9 bases lining up with TRBD2. The CDR3 sequence is 16 residues long. CDR1 and CDR2 from the germline V gene are SEHNR and FQNEAQ (reference sequence). V lost 7 bases and J lost 5; bases outside the gene matches: 14. The CDR3 nucleotides read TGTGCCAGCAATACCGAAGCGGGGGGAGTCTTGGAGACCCAGTACTTC. Encoded protein: CASNTEAGGVLETQYF.

The chain has TRBV7-2 and TRBJ2-5; D perhaps matches TRBD1 (6 bases). Trimming cost V 5 bases and J 8 bases, with 24 bases left between them. Germline V lookup: CDR1 SGHTA, CDR2 FQGNSA. This CDR3 region has 16 residues. CDR3 in DNA: TGTGCCAGCAGCCCCACCAGGGGAGCTAGTCCCCAAACCCAGTACTTC. Translation gives CASSPTRGASPQTQYF.

The chain has TRBV25-1 and TRBJ1-2; D gene uncertain. Trimming stripped 5 bases from V and 7 bases from J, with 11 bases between. The CDR3 is 12 amino acids. Germline values: CDR1 MGHDK, CDR2 SYGVNS. The CDR3 coding sequence is TGTGCCAGCAGTACGGACGCCGGTGGCTACACCTTC. Amino acids: CASSTDAGGYTF.

J is TRBJ2-1 and V is TRBV28; the match to TRBD2 covers 11 bases. J lost 7 bases, V lost 5 bases, and 4 bases had no gene match. Germline V gene data show CDR1 as MDHEN and CDR2 as SYDVKM. This CDR3 is built from 14 residues. The chain's CDR3 is CASSPGLAGNEQFF. Written as DNA, the CDR3 is TGTGCCAGCAGTCCCGGACTAGCGGGTAATGAGCAGTTCTTC.

This clone was observed a single time. V usage is TRBV5-1 and J usage is TRBJ1-1, with 9 bases aligning to TRBD1. This CDR3 spans 16 amino acids. Germline trimming cut 3 bases from V and 1 base from J; bases unmatched to any gene: 7. Germline V CDR1 and CDR2: SGHRS, YFSETQ. This CDR3 reads CASSSFPGQGNTEAFF. In DNA form, the CDR3 reads TGCGCCAGCAGCTCTTTTCCGGGACAGGGGAACACTGAAGCTTTCTTT.

The chain combines TRBV5-4 with TRBJ2-1; TRBD2 matches 7 bases. CDR3 size: 16 residues. The ends lost 0 bases at V and 6 bases at J; junction bases unmatched: 9. CDR1 and CDR2 (germline): SGHNT, YYREEE (reference sequence). CDR3 coding DNA: TGTGCCAGCAGCTTGGCCAAGAGGGGAGGGCTCAATGAGCAGTTCTTC. Amino acid sequence: CASSLAKRGGLNEQFF.

CDR3 nucleotides: TGTGCCATCAGTGAGTCAGAAGTAGGGTCCGGGGAGCTGTTTTTT. Residues: CAISESEVGSGELFF. The rearrangement uses TRBV10-3 and TRBJ2-2; D remains unclear. This CDR3 has 15 residues. The germline V gene has CDR1 ENHRY and CDR2 SYGVKD. V was pared by 0 bases and J by 6 bases, with 11 bases between.

The gene calls are TRBV7-9 and TRBJ2-1; TRBD2 agrees at 14 bases. J gave up 7 bases and V 6 bases, and 5 bases lay outside the gene matches. CDR3 length equals 15 residues. Germline lookup yields CDR1 SEHNR and CDR2 FQNEAQ (reference sequence). The CDR3 is CASSETSGGANEQFF. The CDR3 DNA sequence: TGTGCCAGCAGTGAGACTAGCGGGGGGGCAAATGAGCAGTTCTTC.

V usage is TRBV28 and J usage is TRBJ2-7, with D tentatively TRBD2 (6 bases). V was trimmed by 5 bases and J by 3 bases, leaving 14 bases between them. The CDR3 extends over 14 amino acids. CDR1 and CDR2 from the germline V gene are MDHEN and SYDVKM. This chain's CDR3 is CASSDPGSRYEQYF. CDR3 nucleotide sequence: TGTGCCAGCAGTGACCCCGGGAGTCGCTACGAGCAGTACTTC.

The chain recombines TRBV6-5 with TRBJ1-1, with a tentative D call TRBD1 (5 bases). Germline-derived CDR1 and CDR2 are MNHEY and SVGAGI. The CDR3 is 16 amino acids. V dropped 2 bases and J dropped 1 base, with 14 bases sitting between them. The CDR3 loop reads CASSYGGWIPNTEAFF. The CDR3 DNA sequence: TGTGCCAGCAGTTACGGGGGGTGGATACCGAACACTGAAGCTTTCTTT.

This chain uses TRBV5-6 with TRBJ2-2; 8 bases align to TRBD1. The J segment lost 7 bases and the V segment lost 4 bases, leaving 6 bases of the junction unmatched. CDR3 length: 14 residues. CDR1 and CDR2 (germline): SGHDT, YYEEEE. CDR3 coding DNA: TGTGCCAGCAGCAAGGACAGGGTTGACGGGGAGCTGTTTTTT. Its translation is CASSKDRVDGELFF.

As concerns this clone: The sample holds other DNA sequences that translate to the same CDR3. This chain joins TRBV5-1 and TRBJ1-4, with TRBD1 matching 7 bases. Per germline, CDR1 SGHRS and CDR2 YFSETQ. With 0 bases clipped from V and 6 bases from J, the junction kept 2 bases outside the gene matches. CDR3 length equals 14 residues. The CDR3 sequence: CASSLGQGDEKLFF. CDR3 sequence (DNA): TGCGCCAGCAGCTTGGGGCAGGGGGATGAAAAACTGTTTTTT.

A remark on this clone: A single base is all that separates this from a far larger clone, so a read error is likely. The same CDR3 arises from other DNA sequences in this sample as well. The V and J genes are TRBV11-2 and TRBJ1-3; tentative D call: TRBD1 (5 bases). The CDR3 covers 15 residues. V gave up 0 bases and J gave up 6 bases, with 12 bases separating them. Germline V gene sequence: CDR1 SGHAT, CDR2 FQNNGV. The CDR3 nucleotides read TGTGCCAGCAGCTTAGAGGGGCGACCCGAAAACACCATATATTTT. Translated, it gives CASSLEGRPENTIYF.

A single count supports this clone. This clone may be a read error of a much larger clone one base away. The sample carries other DNA sequences with the same CDR3. The J gene is TRBJ1-1, the V gene TRBV30; D might be TRBD1 (5 bases). The germline V gene has CDR1 GTSNPN and CDR2 SVGIG (reference sequence). The length of the CDR3 is 18 residues. The CDR3 reads CAWSVKRRGVRMNTEAFF. The CDR3 DNA follows: TGTGCTTGGAGTGTAAAGCGGCGGGGGGTGAGAATGAACACTGAAGCTTTCTTT.

About this clone itself: At the DNA level, this CDR3 is encoded by other sequences in the same sample as well. The chain couples TRBV5-1 to TRBJ2-3; 14 bases match TRBD2. CDR1 and CDR2 (germline): SGHRS, YFSETQ. The CDR3 is 16 amino acids. Unmatched junction bases numbered 3, after V lost 3 bases and J lost 3 bases. The CDR3 DNA is TGCGCCAGCAGCTCTAGACTAGCGGGAGGGACAGATACGCAGTATTTT. Translated, it gives CASSSRLAGGTDTQYF.

The chain is built from TRBV6-6 and TRBJ2-1, with a tentative D call TRBD1 (6 bases). Germline V gene data show CDR1 as MNHNY and CDR2 as SVGAGI (reference sequence). The CDR3 length is 13 residues. V gave up 10 bases and J gave up 2 bases, with 12 bases separating them. As DNA, the CDR3 is TGTGCCATCCGGGACACAGCCTACAATGAGCAGTTCTTC. The encoded protein is CAIRDTAYNEQFF.

Points on this clone: A much larger clonotype is one base distant, so this may be a read error. The same CDR3 also results from other DNA sequences found in this sample. V is TRBV5-1 and J is TRBJ2-7; 9 bases match TRBD1. Germline trimming cut 3 bases from V and 0 bases from J; bases unmatched to any gene: 1. The CDR3 consists of 14 residues. In germline, CDR1 is SGHRS, CDR2 YFSETQ. In DNA form, the CDR3 reads TGCGCCAGCAGCTCGGGACAGGGCTCCTACGAGCAGTACTTC. Its protein is CASSSGQGSYEQYF. The variable domain in full, with the rest retrieved from reference TRBV5-1 and TRBJ2-7, is KAGVTQTPRYLIKTRGQQVTLSCSPISGHRSVSWYQQTPGQGLQFLFEYFSETQRNKGNFPGRFSGRQFSNSRSEMNVSTLELGDSALYLCASSSGQGSYEQYFGPGTRLTVT.

With respect to this clone: In the same sample, other DNA sequences code for this CDR3. The V and J genes are TRBV18 and TRBJ1-1, with TRBD1 as a possible D gene (6 bases). CDR3 length: 13 amino acids. Germline V gene sequence: CDR1 KGHSH, CDR2 LQKENI. The V end lost 6 bases, the J end lost 6 bases, and 14 bases lay between the germline ends. Here the CDR3 DNA reads TGTGCCAGCTCCTCTCTACAGGGCTCTGAAGCTTTCTTT. It yields the protein CASSSLQGSEAFF.

The chain carries TRBV7-6 and TRBJ2-1; D might be TRBD1 (5 bases). The CDR3 totals 16 residues. V was trimmed by 4 bases and J by 7 bases, leaving 20 bases between them. Germline CDR1 SGHVS, CDR2 FNYEAQ. The CDR3 DNA sequence: TGTGCCAGCAGCTCCCGTCAGGGCTTATCGGATAATGAGCAGTTCTTC. Translating it yields CASSSRQGLSDNEQFF.

The chain is built from TRBV6-1 and TRBJ2-2; the D gene is possibly TRBD2 (5 bases). Germline lookup yields CDR1 MNHNS and CDR2 SASEGT. This CDR3 contains 14 residues. V was clipped by 9 bases and J by 4 bases, with 15 bases between them. CDR3 protein: CASSTGYSTGELFF. Here the CDR3 DNA reads TGTGCCAGTTCCACGGGATACTCCACCGGGGAGCTGTTTTTT.

Points on this clone: This clone may be a read error of a much larger clone one base away. The chain carries TRBV27 and TRBJ2-1; perhaps D is TRBD1 or TRBD2 (6 bases each). In germline, CDR1 is MNHEY, CDR2 SMNVEV (reference sequence). V shed 5 bases and J shed 3 bases, with 11 bases lying between them. CDR3 length: 14 residues. CDR3 nucleotides: TGTGCCAGCAGTGGGAGGACAGACTACAATGAGCAGTTCTTC. It encodes CASSGRTDYNEQFF.

Only a few counts were recorded for this clone. The V gene is TRBV30, the J gene TRBJ1-2; 8 nucleotides align to TRBD1. J lost 8 bases, V lost 2 bases, and 7 bases had no gene match. Germline loops: CDR1 GTSNPN, CDR2 SVGIG (reference sequence). This CDR3 contains 13 residues. CDR3 sequence reads: CAWSSGQGRGYTF. Written as DNA, the CDR3 is TGTGCCTGGAGTTCCGGACAGGGAAGGGGCTACACCTTC.